The rows below give T cell receptor beta chains drawn from one sample of a study of blood T cell repertoires in COVID-19. Clones were sequenced by immunoSEQ multiplex PCR, and TCRdb holds only the in-frame ones, with some missing. The repertoire consists of some 140,000 clones, with over 60% occurring once and the leading ten covering over 10%. What was sequenced was peripheral blood. The receptors were sampled from a man older than 75 with acute or convalescent COVID-19. The CDR3 runs from the conserved cysteine through the conserved F or W. The D gene is left open where the match is weak. Not every row has a clone size; where given, it reads once, few, many or a size class.

v_call	d_call	clone_size	j_call	cdr3_length	cdr3_nt	cdr3_aa
TRBV7-9	NA	NA	TRBJ2-1	15	TGTGCCAGCAGCTTAGGGGTCGGCGGCCCCAAAGAGCAGTTCTTC	CASSLGVGGPKEQFF
TRBV28	TRBD1	NA	TRBJ2-7	14	TGTGCCAGCAGACACAGGGGGCAGGGATACGAGCAGTACTTC	CASRHRGQGYEQYF
TRBV6-6	NA	once	TRBJ1-1	15	TGTGCCAGCAGTTATAAGCCGTACGGGAACACTGAAGCTTTCTTT	CASSYKPYGNTEAFF
TRBV19	TRBD2	NA	TRBJ2-3	15	TGTGCCAGTAGTAACCTAGCGGGGGGTAGAAATACGCAGTATTTT	CASSNLAGGRNTQYF
TRBV5-1	NA	few	TRBJ1-1	15	TGCGCCAGCAGCCGTGACGGACAGTCGAACACTGAAGCTTTCTTT	CASSRDGQSNTEAFF
TRBV5-1	TRBD1	NA	TRBJ2-7	19	TGCGCCAGCAGCTTGTCCGGAGGACAGGGGGCCGCCGTCTCCTACGAGCAGTACTTC	CASSLSGGQGAAVSYEQYF
TRBV24-1	TRBD1	few	TRBJ2-2	17	TGTGCCACCAGTGATTTAATACAGGGGGCGAACACCGGGGAGCTGTTTTTT	CATSDLIQGANTGELFF
TRBV27	NA	NA	TRBJ2-3	14	TGTGCCAGCAGATCAAGAACAGGGTTAGATACGCAGTATTTT	CASRSRTGLDTQYF
TRBV9	NA	NA	TRBJ2-5	14	TGTGCCAGCAGCGCATCTAGCGCGGACGAGACCCAGTACTTC	CASSASSADETQYF
TRBV5-1	NA	NA	TRBJ2-5	14	TGCGCCAGCAGCTTGGTGGTAGACCAAGAGACCCAGTACTTC	CASSLVVDQETQYF
TRBV10-2	NA	NA	TRBJ1-1	14	TGCGCCAGCAGAGGGGGAACCATGAACACTGAAGCTTTCTTT	CASRGGTMNTEAFF
TRBV7-2	TRBD1	NA	TRBJ2-2	16	TGTGCCAGCACCCTAGGCCCAGGGGGGAACACCGGGGAGCTGTTTTTT	CASTLGPGGNTGELFF
TRBV11-2	NA	NA	TRBJ1-2	13	TGTGCCAGCAGCCAGGACAGACTAAATGGCTACACCTTC	CASSQDRLNGYTF
TRBV29-1	TRBD1	NA	TRBJ1-1	16	TGCAGCGTTGAAGGGGACAGGGGATTTATGGGGACTGAAGCTTTCTTT	CSVEGDRGFMGTEAFF
TRBV27	NA	few	TRBJ2-2	14	TGTGCCAGCAGTCCCACTAGGAACACCGGGGAGCTGTTTTTT	CASSPTRNTGELFF
TRBV4-3	TRBD1	few	TRBJ2-7	18	TGCGCCAGCAGCCAATACACCTCCCGGCCGGACAGGTCCCACGAGCAGTACTTC	CASSQYTSRPDRSHEQYF
TRBV10-2	NA	NA	TRBJ1-3	13	TGCGCCAGCAGGGGGGCCTCTGGAAACACCATATATTTT	CASRGASGNTIYF
TRBV5-4	TRBD1	few	TRBJ1-6	14	TGTGCCAGCAGCTTGGACAGGGGCAATTCACCCCTCCACTTT	CASSLDRGNSPLHF
TRBV18	NA	NA	TRBJ2-5	14	TGTGCCAGCTCACCATTCCCCGGCCAAGAGACCCAGTACTTC	CASSPFPGQETQYF
TRBV5-1	NA	NA	TRBJ2-5	13	TGCGCCAGCAGCCTGGCTAGTCAAGAGACCCAGTACTTC	CASSLASQETQYF
TRBV6-2/TRBV6-3	NA	NA	TRBJ2-7	11	TGTGCCAGCAGTAACCGGGACGAGCAGTACTTC	CASSNRDEQYF
TRBV6-5	TRBD1	NA	TRBJ2-7	14	TGTGCCAGCAGTACGGGACAGGGCCCCTACGAGCAGTACTTC	CASSTGQGPYEQYF
TRBV29-1	TRBD1	NA	TRBJ2-6	14	TGCAGCGTACAGGGGATAGCTGGGGCCAACGTCCTGACTTTC	CSVQGIAGANVLTF
TRBV30	TRBD2	NA	TRBJ2-1	14	TGTGCCTGGAGACGGGGCGGGGGGGCGTATGAGCAGTTCTTC	CAWRRGGGAYEQFF